A selection of T cell receptor beta chains follows, all from one sample in a study of T cells in Graves' hyperthyroidism and ophthalmopathy. TCRdb re-called the multiplex PCR reads through MiXCR, storing one row per CDR3 protein. The sample includes 600,000 or so distinct CDR3 sequences, around 15% seen only once; the top ten take 9.5% to 15%. Sequenced sample: blood. These receptors were taken from a woman between 45 and 65 years old with Graves' ophthalmopathy. Both conserved end residues are part of each CDR3. A D gene is named only where the DNA matches it firmly. Some rows have no size entry. The others give once, few or many, or a class for an expanded clone.

V: TRBV12-5
J: TRBJ2-2
size: many
D: TRBD1
DNA: TGTGCTAGTGGGGGCCGGGGACAGGGAGACACCGGGGAGCTGTTTTTT
CDR3: CASGGRGQGDTGELFF

V: TRBV9
J: TRBJ2-5
size: -
D: -
DNA: TGTGCCAGCAGCGAGGGACATCTAGAGACCCAGTACTTC
CDR3: CASSEGHLETQYF

V: TRBV19
J: TRBJ1-2
size: few
D: -
DNA: TGTGCCAGTAGCAGGGGCAGGGGATTGGCTAACTATGGCTACACCTTC
CDR3: CASSRGRGLANYGYTF

V: TRBV6-2/TRBV6-3
J: TRBJ2-7
size: many
D: -
DNA: TGTGCCAGCAGCTACGGGAAGAGCTACGAGCAGTACTTC
CDR3: CASSYGKSYEQYF

V: TRBV12-3/TRBV12-4
J: TRBJ2-3
size: few
D: TRBD2
DNA: TGTGCCAGCAGCCCTGGGACTAGCGGGAGGAAAGCAGATACGCAGTATTTT
CDR3: CASSPGTSGRKADTQYF

V: TRBV12-3/TRBV12-4
J: TRBJ2-1
size: many
D: -
DNA: TGTGCCAGCAGTCTCTATAGTACCTTAAGCTCCTACAATGAGCAGTTCTTC
CDR3: CASSLYSTLSSYNEQFF

V: TRBV18
J: TRBJ2-7
size: -
D: TRBD1
DNA: TGTGCCAGCTCCCTGGGACAGGGATTACTCGAGCAGTACTTC
CDR3: CASSLGQGLLEQYF

V: TRBV7-2
J: TRBJ2-3
size: few
D: -
DNA: TGTGCCAGCAGCTTAGCGCTGACCAATCCTGGCACAGATACGCAGTATTTT
CDR3: CASSLALTNPGTDTQYF

V: TRBV19
J: TRBJ2-2
size: few
D: TRBD1
DNA: TGTGCCAGTAGTCCGGGACAGGGGGAGAGGGAGCTGTTTTTT
CDR3: CASSPGQGERELFF

V: TRBV20-1
J: TRBJ2-7
size: few
D: -
DNA: TGCAGTGCTAGAGATCTAGGGGTCGGCTACGAGCAGTACTTC
CDR3: CSARDLGVGYEQYF

V: TRBV7-2
J: TRBJ1-5
size: many
D: -
DNA: TGTGCCAGCAGCTTAATCACTCGGCAGCCCCAGCATTTT
CDR3: CASSLITRQPQHF

V: TRBV20-1
J: TRBJ2-4
size: many
D: -
DNA: TGCAGTGCTAGTGGCGCATACAAAAACATTCAGTACTTC
CDR3: CSASGAYKNIQYF

V: TRBV3-1
J: TRBJ2-1
size: -
D: -
DNA: TGTGCCAGCAGCGATTATTTTACAGGGTCACTTATACTAAATGAGCAGTTCTTC
CDR3: CASSDYFTGSLILNEQFF

V: TRBV4-2
J: TRBJ2-1
size: few
D: -
DNA: TGTGCCAGCAGCCAAGAACAGGGTAATGAGCAGTTCTTC
CDR3: CASSQEQGNEQFF

V: TRBV7-9
J: TRBJ1-4
size: few
D: TRBD1
DNA: TGTGCCAGCACCGAATTGGGACAGAGTAATGAAAAACTGTTTTTT
CDR3: CASTELGQSNEKLFF